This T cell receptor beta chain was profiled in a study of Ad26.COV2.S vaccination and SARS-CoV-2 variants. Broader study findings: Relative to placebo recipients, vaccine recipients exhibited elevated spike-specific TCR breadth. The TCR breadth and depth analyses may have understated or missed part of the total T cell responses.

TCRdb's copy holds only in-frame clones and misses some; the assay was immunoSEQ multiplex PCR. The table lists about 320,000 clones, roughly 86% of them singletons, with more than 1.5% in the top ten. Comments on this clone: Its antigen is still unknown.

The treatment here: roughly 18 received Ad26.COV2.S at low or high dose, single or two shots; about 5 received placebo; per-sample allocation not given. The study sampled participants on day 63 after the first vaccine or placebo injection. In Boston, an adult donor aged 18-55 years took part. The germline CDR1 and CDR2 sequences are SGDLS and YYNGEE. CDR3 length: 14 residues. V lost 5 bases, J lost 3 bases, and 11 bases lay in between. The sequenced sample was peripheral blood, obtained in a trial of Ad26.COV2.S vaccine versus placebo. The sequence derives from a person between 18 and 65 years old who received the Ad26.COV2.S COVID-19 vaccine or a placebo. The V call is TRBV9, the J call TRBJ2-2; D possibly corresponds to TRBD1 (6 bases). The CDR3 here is CASRVRGDTGELFF. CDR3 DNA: TGTGCCAGCAGAGTCAGGGGTGACACCGGGGAGCTGTTTTTT.